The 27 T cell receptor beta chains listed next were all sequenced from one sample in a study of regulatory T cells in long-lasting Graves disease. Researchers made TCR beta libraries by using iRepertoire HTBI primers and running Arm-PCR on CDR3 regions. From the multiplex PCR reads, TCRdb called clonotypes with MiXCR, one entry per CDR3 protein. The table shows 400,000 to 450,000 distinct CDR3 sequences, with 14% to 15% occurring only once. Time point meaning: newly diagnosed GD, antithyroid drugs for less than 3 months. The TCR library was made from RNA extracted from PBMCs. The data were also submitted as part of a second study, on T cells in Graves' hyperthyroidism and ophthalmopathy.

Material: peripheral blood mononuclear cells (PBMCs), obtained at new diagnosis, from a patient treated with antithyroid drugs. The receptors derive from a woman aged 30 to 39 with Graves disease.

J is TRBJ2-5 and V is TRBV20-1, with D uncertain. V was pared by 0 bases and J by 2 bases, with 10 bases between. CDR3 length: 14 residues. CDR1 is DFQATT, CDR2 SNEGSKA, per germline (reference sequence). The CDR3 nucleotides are TGCAGTGCTAGAGATTGGGCGGAACAAGAGACCCAGTACTTC. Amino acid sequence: CSARDWAEQETQYF.

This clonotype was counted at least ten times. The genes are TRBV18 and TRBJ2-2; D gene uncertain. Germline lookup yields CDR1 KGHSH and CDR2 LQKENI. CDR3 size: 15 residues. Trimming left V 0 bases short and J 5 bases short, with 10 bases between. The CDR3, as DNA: TGTGCCAGCTCACCACCGCGACCCGGGACCGGGGAGCTGTTTTTT. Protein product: CASSPPRPGTGELFF.

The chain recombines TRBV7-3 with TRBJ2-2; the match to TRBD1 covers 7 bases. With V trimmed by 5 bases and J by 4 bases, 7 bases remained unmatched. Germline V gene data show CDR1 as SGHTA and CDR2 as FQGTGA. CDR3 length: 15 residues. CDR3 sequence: CASSTKGAGTGELFF. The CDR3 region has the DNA TGTGCCAGCAGCACCAAGGGGGCGGGCACCGGGGAGCTGTTTTTT.

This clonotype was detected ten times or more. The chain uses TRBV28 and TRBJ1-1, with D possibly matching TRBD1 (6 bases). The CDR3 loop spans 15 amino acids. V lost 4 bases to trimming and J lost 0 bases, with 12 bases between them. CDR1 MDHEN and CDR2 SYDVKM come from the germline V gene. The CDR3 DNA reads TGTGCCAGCAGTTCCCCCGGACAGTTGAACACTGAAGCTTTCTTT. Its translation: CASSSPGQLNTEAFF.

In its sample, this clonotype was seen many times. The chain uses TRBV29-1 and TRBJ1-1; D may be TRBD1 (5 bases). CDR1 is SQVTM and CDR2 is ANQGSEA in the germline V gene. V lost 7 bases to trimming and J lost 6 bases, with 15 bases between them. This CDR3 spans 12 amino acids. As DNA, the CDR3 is TGCAGCGCCGATTTAAAGGGGCCTGAAGCTTTCTTT. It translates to CSADLKGPEAFF.

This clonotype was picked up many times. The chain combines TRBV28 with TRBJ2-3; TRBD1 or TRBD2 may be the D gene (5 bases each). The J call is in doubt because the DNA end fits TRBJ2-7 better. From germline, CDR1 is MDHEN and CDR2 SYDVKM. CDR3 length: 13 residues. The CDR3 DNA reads TGTGCCAGCAGTTCGGGACGTCGGTCGGCGCAGTACTTC. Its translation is CASSSGRRSAQYF.

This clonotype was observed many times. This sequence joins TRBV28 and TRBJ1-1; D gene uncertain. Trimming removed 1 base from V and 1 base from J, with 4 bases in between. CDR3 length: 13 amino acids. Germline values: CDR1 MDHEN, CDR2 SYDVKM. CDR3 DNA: TGTGCCAGCAGTTTATCGGCGAACACTGAAGCTTTCTTT. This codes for CASSLSANTEAFF.

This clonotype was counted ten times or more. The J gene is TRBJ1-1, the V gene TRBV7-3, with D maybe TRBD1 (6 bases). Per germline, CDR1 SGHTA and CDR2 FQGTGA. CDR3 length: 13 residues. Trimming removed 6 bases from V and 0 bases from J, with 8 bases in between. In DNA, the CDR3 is TGTGCCAGCAGGCAGGGGCTGAACACTGAAGCTTTCTTT. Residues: CASRQGLNTEAFF. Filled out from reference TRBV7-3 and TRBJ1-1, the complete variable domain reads GAGVSQTPSNKVTEKGKYVELRCDPISGHTALYWYRQSLGQGPEFLIYFQGTGAADDSGLPNDRFFAVRPEGSVSTLKIQRTERGDSAVYLCASRQGLNTEAFFGQGTRLTVV.

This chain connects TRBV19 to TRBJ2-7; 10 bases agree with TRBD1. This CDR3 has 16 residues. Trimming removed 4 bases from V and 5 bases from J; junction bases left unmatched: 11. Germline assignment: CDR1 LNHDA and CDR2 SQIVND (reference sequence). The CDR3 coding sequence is TGTGCCAGTAGTACCTCGCCGGGACAGGGGCTCCACGAGCAGTACTTC. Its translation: CASSTSPGQGLHEQYF.

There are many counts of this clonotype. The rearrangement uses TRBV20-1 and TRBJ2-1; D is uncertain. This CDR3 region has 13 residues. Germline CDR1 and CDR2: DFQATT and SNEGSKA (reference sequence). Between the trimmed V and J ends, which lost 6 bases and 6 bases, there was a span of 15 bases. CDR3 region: CSAPRSFLNEQFF. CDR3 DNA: TGCAGTGCACCGAGGTCCTTTCTCAATGAGCAGTTCTTC.

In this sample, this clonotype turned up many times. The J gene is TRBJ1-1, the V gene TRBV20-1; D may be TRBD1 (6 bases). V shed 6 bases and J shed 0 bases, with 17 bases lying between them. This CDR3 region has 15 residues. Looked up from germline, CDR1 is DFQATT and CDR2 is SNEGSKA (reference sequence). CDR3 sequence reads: CSARSNRGLNTEAFF. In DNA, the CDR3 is TGCAGTGCCAGATCGAACCGGGGGCTGAACACTGAAGCTTTCTTT.

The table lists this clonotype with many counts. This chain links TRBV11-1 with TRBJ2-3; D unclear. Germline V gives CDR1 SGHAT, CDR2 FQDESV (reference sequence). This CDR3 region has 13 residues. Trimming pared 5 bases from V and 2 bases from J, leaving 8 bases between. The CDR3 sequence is CASSPTHTDTQYF. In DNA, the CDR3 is TGTGCCAGCAGCCCCACACACACAGATACGCAGTATTTT.

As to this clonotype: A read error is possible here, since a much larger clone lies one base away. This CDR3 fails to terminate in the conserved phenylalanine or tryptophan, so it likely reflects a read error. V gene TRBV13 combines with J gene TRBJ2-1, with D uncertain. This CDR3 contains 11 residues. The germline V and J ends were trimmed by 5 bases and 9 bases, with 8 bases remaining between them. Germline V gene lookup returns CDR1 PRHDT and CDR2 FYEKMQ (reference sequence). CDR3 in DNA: TGTGCCAGCAGCGCACCAGTTGAGCAGTTCTGC. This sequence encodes CASSAPVEQFC.

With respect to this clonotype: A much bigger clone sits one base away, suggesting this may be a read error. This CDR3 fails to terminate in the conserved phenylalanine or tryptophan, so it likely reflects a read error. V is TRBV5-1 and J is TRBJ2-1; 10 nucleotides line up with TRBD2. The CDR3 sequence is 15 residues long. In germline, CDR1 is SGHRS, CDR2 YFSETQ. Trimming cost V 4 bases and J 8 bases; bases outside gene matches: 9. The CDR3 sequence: CASSAQREGGHEQFC. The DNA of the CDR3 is TGCGCCAGCAGCGCCCAGCGGGAGGGCGGCCATGAGCAGTTCTGC.

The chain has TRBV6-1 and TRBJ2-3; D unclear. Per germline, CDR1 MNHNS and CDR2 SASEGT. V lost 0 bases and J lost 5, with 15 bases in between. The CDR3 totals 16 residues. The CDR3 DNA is TGTGCCAGCAGTGAAGCAAAGTTAATAGGTGGAGATACGCAGTATTTT. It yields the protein CASSEAKLIGGDTQYF.

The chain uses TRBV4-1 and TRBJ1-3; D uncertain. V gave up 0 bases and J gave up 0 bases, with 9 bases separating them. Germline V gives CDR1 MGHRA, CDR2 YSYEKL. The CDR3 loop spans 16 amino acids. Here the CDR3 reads CASSQDGKVSGNTIYF. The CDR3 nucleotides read TGCGCCAGCAGCCAAGATGGTAAAGTCTCTGGAAACACCATATATTTT.

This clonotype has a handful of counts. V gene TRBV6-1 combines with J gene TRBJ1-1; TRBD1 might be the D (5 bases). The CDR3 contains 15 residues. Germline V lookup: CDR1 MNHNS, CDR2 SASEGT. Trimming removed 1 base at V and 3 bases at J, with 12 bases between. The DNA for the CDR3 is TGTGCCAGCAGTGAAGAAGGGGAGGCTCACACTGAAGCTTTCTTT. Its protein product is CASSEEGEAHTEAFF.

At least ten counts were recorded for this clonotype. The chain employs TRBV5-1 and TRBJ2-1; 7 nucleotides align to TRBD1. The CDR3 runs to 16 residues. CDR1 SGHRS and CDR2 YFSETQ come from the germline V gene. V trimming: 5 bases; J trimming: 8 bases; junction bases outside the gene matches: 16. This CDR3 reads CASRSYGTVGQYEQFF. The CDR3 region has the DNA TGCGCCAGCAGATCTTATGGGACAGTAGGTCAGTATGAGCAGTTCTTC. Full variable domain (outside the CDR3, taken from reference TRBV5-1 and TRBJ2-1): KAGVTQTPRYLIKTRGQQVTLSCSPISGHRSVSWYQQTPGQGLQFLFEYFSETQRNKGNFPGRFSGRQFSNSRSEMNVSTLELGDSALYLCASRSYGTVGQYEQFFGPGTRLTVL.

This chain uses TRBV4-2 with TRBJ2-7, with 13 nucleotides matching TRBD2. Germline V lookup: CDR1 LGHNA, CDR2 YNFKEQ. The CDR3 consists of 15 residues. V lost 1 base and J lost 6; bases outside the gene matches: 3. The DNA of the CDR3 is TGTGCCAGCAGCCAAGGGACTAGCGGGAGTCCCGAGCAGTACTTC. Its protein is CASSQGTSGSPEQYF.

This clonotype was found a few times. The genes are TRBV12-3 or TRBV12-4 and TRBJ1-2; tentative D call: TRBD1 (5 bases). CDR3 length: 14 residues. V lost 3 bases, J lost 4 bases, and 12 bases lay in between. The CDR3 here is CASSFRDRVYGYTF. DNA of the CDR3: TGTGCCAGCAGTTTCCGGGACCGAGTCTATGGCTACACCTTC.

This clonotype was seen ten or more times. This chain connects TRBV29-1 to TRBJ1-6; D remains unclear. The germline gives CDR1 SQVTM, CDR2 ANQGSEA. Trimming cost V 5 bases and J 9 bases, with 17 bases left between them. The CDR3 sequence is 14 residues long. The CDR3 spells CSVSLGAVGSPLHF. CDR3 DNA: TGCAGCGTTAGTCTGGGAGCGGTGGGTTCACCCCTCCACTTT.

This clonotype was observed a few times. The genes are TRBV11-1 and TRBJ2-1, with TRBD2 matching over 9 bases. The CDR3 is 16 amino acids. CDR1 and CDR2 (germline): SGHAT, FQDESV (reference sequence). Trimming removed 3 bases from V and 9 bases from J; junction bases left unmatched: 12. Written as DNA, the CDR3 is TGTGCCAGCAGCTTCCCCTCGGCGGGAGGGCCCGGTGAGCAGTTCTTC. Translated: CASSFPSAGGPGEQFF.

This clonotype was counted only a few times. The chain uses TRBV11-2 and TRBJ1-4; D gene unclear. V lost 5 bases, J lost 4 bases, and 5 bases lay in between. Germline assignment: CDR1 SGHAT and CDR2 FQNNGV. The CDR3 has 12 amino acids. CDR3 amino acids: CASSRVNEKLFF. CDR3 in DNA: TGTGCCAGCAGCAGGGTTAATGAAAAACTGTTTTTT. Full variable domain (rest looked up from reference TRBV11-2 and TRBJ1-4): EAGVAQSPRYKIIEKRQSVAFWCNPISGHATLYWYQQILGQGPKLLIQFQNNGVVDDSQLPKDRFSAERLKGVDSTLKIQPAKLEDSAVYLCASSRVNEKLFFGSGTQLSVL.

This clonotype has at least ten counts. CDR3 residues: CSARPQGRSSYNEQFF. The CDR3 nucleotides are TGCAGTGCTAGACCTCAGGGGCGGTCCTCCTACAATGAGCAGTTCTTC. The chain combines TRBV20-1 with TRBJ2-1, with D perhaps matching TRBD1 (6 bases). The CDR3 runs to 16 residues. V shed 2 bases and J shed 0 bases, with 14 bases lying between them. Germline V CDR1 and CDR2: DFQATT, SNEGSKA (reference sequence).

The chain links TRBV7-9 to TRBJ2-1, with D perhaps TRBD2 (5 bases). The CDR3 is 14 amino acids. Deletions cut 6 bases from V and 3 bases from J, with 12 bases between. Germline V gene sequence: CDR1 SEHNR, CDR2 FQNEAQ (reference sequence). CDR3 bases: TGTGCCAGCAGTTACGAGGGAGTCTACAATGAGCAGTTCTTC. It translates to CASSYEGVYNEQFF.

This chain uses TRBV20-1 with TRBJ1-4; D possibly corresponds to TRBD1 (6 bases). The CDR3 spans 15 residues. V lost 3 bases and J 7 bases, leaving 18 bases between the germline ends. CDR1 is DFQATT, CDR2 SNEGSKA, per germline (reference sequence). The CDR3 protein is CSASLGGGLAEKLFF. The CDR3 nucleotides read TGCAGTGCTAGCCTGGGTGGGGGGCTAGCTGAAAAACTGTTTTTT.

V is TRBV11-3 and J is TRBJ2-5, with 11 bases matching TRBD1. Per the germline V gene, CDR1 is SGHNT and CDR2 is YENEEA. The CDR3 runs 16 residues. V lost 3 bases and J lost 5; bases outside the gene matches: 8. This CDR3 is CASSLSLGQGGETQYF. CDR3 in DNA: TGTGCCAGCAGCTTGTCCTTGGGACAGGGGGGGGAGACCCAGTACTTC.